These 16 T cell receptor beta chains originate from one sample sequenced in a study of T-cell reconstitution after alpha-beta-depleted transplantation in children. Construction of the TCRbeta library involved unique molecular identifiers. TCRdb recomputed calls from the PCR reads with MiXCR, one row per CDR3 protein. Of roughly 790,000 distinct CDR3 sequences listed, 16% are singletons. The sample was PBMCs, mostly from graft donor cells, taken 360 days after TCRalphabeta/CD19-depleted stem cell transplant. Source of these receptors: a male patient between 5 and 17 years old who had a stem cell transplant for acute lymphoblastic leukemia, so the T cells may come from the graft donor.

This clonotype occurred a few times. J is TRBJ2-3 and V is TRBV5-1; D tentatively reads TRBD1 or TRBD2 (5 bases each). Trimming took off 4 bases at V and 0 bases at J, with 12 bases between the two ends. The CDR3 runs 15 residues. The germline V gene encodes CDR1 SGHRS and CDR2 YFSETQ. The CDR3 here is CASSPRGRSTDTQYF. CDR3 DNA: TGCGCCAGCAGCCCGAGGGGACGGAGCACAGATACGCAGTATTTT.

This clonotype was seen only a few times. The genes are TRBV12-3 or TRBV12-4 and TRBJ2-7; weak D call: TRBD2 (5 bases). V was trimmed by 6 bases and J by 9 bases, leaving 18 bases between them. The CDR3 has 13 amino acids. DNA of the CDR3: TGTGCCAGCAGCCGCGGGTCTCTAGGCGGGCAGTACTTC. It yields the protein CASSRGSLGGQYF.

The genes are TRBV25-1 and TRBJ2-1, with D maybe TRBD1 (6 bases). Per germline, CDR1 MGHDK and CDR2 SYGVNS. V lost 6 bases, J lost 5 bases, and 20 bases lay in between. The CDR3 is 16 amino acids. Written as DNA, the CDR3 is TGTGCCAGCAGCCGAAGGGGGTTTTTGGTGCACAATGAGCAGTTCTTC. Protein sequence: CASSRRGFLVHNEQFF.

This chain uses TRBV11-3 with TRBJ2-5, with D perhaps TRBD2 (6 bases). The CDR3 contains 15 residues. Deletions cut 5 bases from V and 3 bases from J, with 16 bases between. Germline CDR1 SGHNT, CDR2 YENEEA. CDR3 amino acids: CASSPGETREETQYF. Written as DNA, the CDR3 is TGTGCCAGCAGCCCGGGGGAGACCCGTGAAGAGACCCAGTACTTC.

V usage is TRBV4-2 and J usage is TRBJ1-1, with a tentative D call TRBD1 (5 bases). V was shortened by 0 bases and J by 5 bases, with 10 bases between the two germline ends. This CDR3 has 14 residues. CDR1 is LGHNA and CDR2 is YNFKEQ in the germline V gene. The CDR3 nucleotides read TGTGCCAGCAGCCAAGACTTGGGGGGGACTGAAGCTTTCTTT. Protein: CASSQDLGGTEAFF.

In this sample, this clonotype turned up once. The chain links TRBV7-3 to TRBJ2-2, with 9 bases lining up with TRBD1. V lost 1 base, J lost 4 bases, and 4 bases stayed unmatched. The CDR3 extends over 16 amino acids. Germline loops: CDR1 SGHTA, CDR2 FQGTGA. CDR3 in DNA: TGTGCCAGCAGCTTAATTGGGACAGGGTTCACCGGGGAGCTGTTTTTT. Residues: CASSLIGTGFTGELFF.

The CDR3 DNA reads as TGTGCCAGCAGCAAAGCGCAGGGGGGGGCCGGGGAGCTGTTTTTT. This encodes CASSKAQGGAGELFF. The V call is TRBV21-1, the J call TRBJ2-2; the table's D call TRBD1 went unverified against the DNA. TRBV21-1 is a pseudogene. This CDR3 contains 15 residues.

The chain combines TRBV7-6 with TRBJ2-1; the D gene is possibly TRBD1 (5 bases). Trimming pared 1 base from V and 4 bases from J, leaving 20 bases between. The germline V gene encodes CDR1 SGHVS and CDR2 FNYEAQ. The CDR3 has 18 amino acids. The CDR3 sequence is CASSLGLWALRVYNEQFF. The CDR3 DNA is TGTGCCAGCAGCTTAGGGCTATGGGCCCTCAGGGTTTACAATGAGCAGTTCTTC. Full variable domain (rest looked up from reference TRBV7-6 and TRBJ2-1): GAGVSQSPRYKVTKRGQDVALRCDPISGHVSLYWYRQALGQGPEFLTYFNYEAQQDKSGLPNDRFSAERPEGSISTLTIQRTEQRDSAMYRCASSLGLWALRVYNEQFFGPGTRLTVL.

The rearrangement uses TRBV3-1 and TRBJ2-1; D is uncertain. The ends were cut back, 7 bases at V and 7 bases at J, with 14 bases in the middle. Germline loops: CDR1 LGHDT, CDR2 YNNKEL (reference sequence). The CDR3 has 13 amino acids. CDR3 bases: TGTGCCAGCACCACTCATCTGGGGAATGAGCAGTTCTTC. Translation: CASTTHLGNEQFF.

The J gene is TRBJ2-7, the V gene TRBV7-9; no clear D gene. V was shortened by 5 bases and J by 5 bases, with 13 bases between the two germline ends. Germline lookup yields CDR1 SEHNR and CDR2 FQNEAQ (reference sequence). The CDR3 length is 13 residues. For the CDR3, the DNA is TGTGCCAGCAGCCCAGAACGGCTCCACGAGCAGTACTTC. Amino acids: CASSPERLHEQYF.

A few counts support this clonotype. The gene calls are TRBV6-1 and TRBJ1-2; a weak D match, TRBD1 (6 bases). Trimming stripped 6 bases from V and 4 bases from J, with 21 bases between. The CDR3 is 16 residues long. CDR1 and CDR2 from the germline V gene are MNHNS and SASEGT. The CDR3 nucleotides read TGTGCCAGCAGCCTTAACCCGGGGGGCTTATTCTATGGCTACACCTTC. Translating gives CASSLNPGGLFYGYTF.

The gene calls are TRBV2 and TRBJ2-5; the match to TRBD2 covers 12 bases. CDR3 length: 15 residues. Trimming cost V 6 bases and J 4 bases; bases outside gene matches: 6. Germline V lookup: CDR1 SNHLY, CDR2 FYNNEI. The chain's CDR3 is CASRGALAGGETQYF. In DNA form, the CDR3 reads TGTGCCAGCAGGGGGGCACTAGCGGGAGGAGAGACCCAGTACTTC.

The CDR3: CATTPGTGISNQPQHF. Here the CDR3 DNA reads TGTGCCACAACCCCCGGGACAGGTATCAGCAATCAGCCCCAGCATTTT. The rearrangement joins TRBV15 to TRBJ1-5; 8 nucleotides line up with TRBD1. The CDR3 has 16 amino acids. Trimming cost V 9 bases and J 1 base; bases outside gene matches: 11. Germline V CDR1 and CDR2: LNHNV, YYDKDF (reference sequence).

In its sample, this clonotype was seen a few times. CDR3 sequence: CTQYGGEGTEQYF. The CDR3 DNA reads as TGCACCCAGTATGGAGGGGAGGGAACCGAGCAGTACTTC. The V gene is TRBV29-1, the J gene TRBJ2-7; TRBD2 matches 7 bases. CDR1 is SQVTM and CDR2 is ANQGSEA in the germline V gene. This CDR3 has 13 residues.

The rearrangement joins TRBV28 to TRBJ2-3, with a weak D call TRBD1 (5 bases). V lost 7 bases and J lost 10, with 27 bases in between. The CDR3 is made up of 16 amino acids. Germline V gene sequence: CDR1 MDHEN, CDR2 SYDVKM. The CDR3 is CASTFQSILSGYSQYF. DNA for the CDR3: TGTGCCAGCACCTTTCAATCTATCCTCTCAGGGTATTCGCAGTATTTT.

This clonotype occurred a few times. J is TRBJ2-5 and V is TRBV5-1; possibly TRBD1 for D (5 bases). The V end was cut by 5 bases, the J end by 4 bases, with 15 bases between. CDR3 length equals 14 residues. CDR1 is SGHRS and CDR2 is YFSETQ in the germline V gene. The CDR3 DNA reads TGCGCCAGCAGTCCGCTAAAGGGGCGAGAGACCCAGTACTTC. Translation: CASSPLKGRETQYF.